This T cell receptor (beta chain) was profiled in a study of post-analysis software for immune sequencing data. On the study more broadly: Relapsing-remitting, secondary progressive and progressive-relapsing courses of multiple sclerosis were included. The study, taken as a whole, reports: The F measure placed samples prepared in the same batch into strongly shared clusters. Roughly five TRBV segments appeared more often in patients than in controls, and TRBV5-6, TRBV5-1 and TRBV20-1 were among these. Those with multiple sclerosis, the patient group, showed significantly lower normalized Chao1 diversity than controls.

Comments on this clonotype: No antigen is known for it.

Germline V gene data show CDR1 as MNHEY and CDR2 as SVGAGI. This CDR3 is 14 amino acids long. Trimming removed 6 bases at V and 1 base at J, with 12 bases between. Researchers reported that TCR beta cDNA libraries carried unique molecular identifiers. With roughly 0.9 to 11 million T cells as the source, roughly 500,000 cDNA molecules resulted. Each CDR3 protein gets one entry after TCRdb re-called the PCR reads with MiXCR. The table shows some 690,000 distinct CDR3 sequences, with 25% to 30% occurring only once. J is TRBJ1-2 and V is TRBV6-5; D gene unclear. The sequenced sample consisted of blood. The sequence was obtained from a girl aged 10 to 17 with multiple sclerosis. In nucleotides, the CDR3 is TGTGCCAGCAGGGAGTCGGCCTTTAACTATGGCTACACCTTC. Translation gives CASRESAFNYGYTF.